A single sample gave rise to the 20 T cell receptor beta chains below, sequenced in a study of spatial heterogeneity in lung cancer. Their specific antigens are unknown. TCRdb used MiXCR to reprocess the 5' RACE reads, holding one entry per CDR3 protein. The repertoire holds more than 200 distinct CDR3 sequences, with more than 3.5% as singletons. Study conclusions and caveats: One measure, the expanded intratumoral alpha and beta TCR count, tracked tumor mutation counts.

Documented time point: sample taken at primary tumor resection. The starting material was lung tumor tissue, obtained at surgery. These receptor sequences come from a male donor with early-stage non-small cell lung cancer.

By frequency in the sample, this clonotype is large. This beta chain is an unintended read in a library built for alpha chains; its size means little. The chain uses TRBV12-3 or TRBV12-4 and TRBJ2-7, with D possibly TRBD2 on 5 matching bases. The CDR3 contains 13 residues. Trimming shortened V by 1 base and J by 7 bases, and 11 bases separated the two germline ends. The CDR3 DNA sequence: TGTGCCAGCAGTTTAGTCGGGATCCAGGAGCAGTACTTC. The encoded protein is CASSLVGIQEQYF.

Sample share makes this clonotype large. Being off target in a library aimed at alpha chains, this beta chain has a size of little meaning. This chain links TRBV20-1 with TRBJ2-7; TRBD2 agrees at 13 bases. Losses at the gene ends were 2 bases for V and 6 bases for J; bases not matched to a gene: 7. The CDR3 runs to 15 residues. In germline, CDR1 is DFQATT, CDR2 SNEGSKA (reference sequence). In nucleotides, the CDR3 is TGCAGTGCTAGACCCGGGACTAGCGGGATTCTCGAGCAGTACTTC. This translates into CSARPGTSGILEQYF.

This clonotype is large by share. This beta chain represents an off-target read in a library built for alpha chains; its size is of limited meaning. J is TRBJ2-2 and V is TRBV7-9; perhaps TRBD2 as D (6 bases). The germline CDR1 and CDR2 sequences are SEHNR and FQNEAQ (reference sequence). The length of the CDR3 is 15 residues. Trimming shortened V by 3 bases and J by 0 bases, and 8 bases separated the two germline ends. CDR3: CASSFSGANTGELFF. In DNA, the CDR3 is TGTGCCAGCAGCTTTTCGGGGGCGAACACCGGGGAGCTGTTTTTT.

As for this clonotype: Because the library targeted alpha chains, this beta chain is an off-target read whose size means little. The chain couples TRBV28 to TRBJ2-2, with 9 positions matching TRBD1. CDR1 is MDHEN and CDR2 is SYDVKM in the germline V gene. Trimming removed 5 bases from V and 6 bases from J; junction bases left unmatched: 13. The CDR3 runs 17 residues. This CDR3 reads CASSEESDRGYSGELFF. As DNA, the CDR3 is TGTGCCAGCAGTGAGGAATCGGACAGGGGATACTCCGGGGAGCTGTTTTTT.

Relative to its sample, this clonotype is medium-sized (0.01 to 0.1%). This beta chain represents an off-target read in a library built for alpha chains; its size is of limited meaning. This sequence joins TRBV6-1 and TRBJ2-1; the D gene is possibly TRBD2 (6 bases). The CDR3 runs 15 residues. Germline V lookup: CDR1 MNHNS, CDR2 SASEGT. The V end was cut by 5 bases, the J end by 7 bases, with 18 bases between. CDR3 in DNA: TGTGCCAGCAGTAAATCCGGGACTGCCCTAAATGAGCAGTTCTTC. Amino acids: CASSKSGTALNEQFF.

This clonotype is categorized as large. This beta chain slipped into a library made for alpha chains as a stray read, so its size is not meaningful. The chain carries TRBV29-1 and TRBJ2-3; D gene uncertain. This CDR3 region has 14 residues. Germline V gene sequence: CDR1 SQVTM, CDR2 ANQGSEA. Trimming removed 7 bases at V and 2 bases at J, with 16 bases between. The CDR3 spells CSGIGRPVTDTQYF. The CDR3, as DNA: TGCAGCGGGATCGGGCGGCCCGTCACAGATACGCAGTATTTT.

This clonotype is termed hyperexpanded. The library was built for alpha chains, so this beta chain is an off-target read and its size means little. The chain joins TRBV24-1 to TRBJ2-2; TRBD2 might be the D (5 bases). V was pared by 5 bases and J by 3 bases, with 9 bases between. Looked up from germline, CDR1 is KGHDR and CDR2 is SFDVKD. The CDR3 covers 14 residues. The CDR3, as DNA: TGTGCCACCAGTGCGGCGGGCTACACCGGGGAGCTGTTTTTT. It is translated as CATSAAGYTGELFF.

This clonotype is hyperexpanded (1% or more). In a library made to pick up alpha chains, this beta chain is a stray read with a size that means little. V gene TRBV4-3 combines with J gene TRBJ2-1; 11 positions match TRBD2. The J segment lost 4 bases and the V segment lost 1 base, leaving 6 bases of the junction unmatched. This CDR3 has 17 residues. The germline V gene has CDR1 LGHNA and CDR2 YSLEER. The DNA for the CDR3 is TGCGCCAGCAGCCAAGGTCGTATAGCGGGGGGGTACAATGAGCAGTTCTTC. This codes for CASSQGRIAGGYNEQFF.

A remark on this clonotype: As an off-target read in a library built for alpha chains, this beta chain has a frequency of little significance. The genes are TRBV27 and TRBJ2-5; D gene ambiguous. Trimming cost V 2 bases and J 2 bases, with 12 bases left between them. The germline V gene has CDR1 MNHEY and CDR2 SMNVEV (reference sequence). The CDR3 has 15 residues. The CDR3 nucleotides are TGTGCCAGCAGTTTAAACGGCCGCGGTCAAGAGACCCAGTACTTC. As protein: CASSLNGRGQETQYF.

In its sample, this clonotype ranks as medium-sized (0.01 to 0.1%). This beta chain is a stray sequence in a library constructed for alpha chains; its clone size is not meaningful. J is TRBJ2-1 and V is TRBV24-1; D is tentatively TRBD1 or TRBD2 (5 bases each). Germline CDR1 and CDR2: KGHDR and SFDVKD. The CDR3 contains 14 residues. Trimming pared 12 bases from V and 0 bases from J, leaving 14 bases between. In nucleotides, the CDR3 is TGTGCCGTTTCCGGGGCGAGCTCCTACAATGAGCAGTTCTTC. Translating it yields CAVSGASSYNEQFF.

This clonotype is medium-sized (0.01 to 0.1%) in the sample. The library was prepared for alpha chains; this beta chain is a stray read, so its frequency means little. The CDR3 loop reads CASSESGTLLPLHF. For the CDR3, the DNA is TGTGCCAGCAGTGAATCCGGGACCCTCTTACCCCTCCACTTT. The chain joins TRBV25-1 to TRBJ1-6; TRBD1 might be the D (5 bases). CDR1 MGHDK and CDR2 SYGVNS come from the germline V gene. V lost 1 base to trimming and J lost 12 bases, with 13 bases between them. This CDR3 spans 14 amino acids.

By sample fraction, this clonotype is medium-sized (0.01 to 0.1%). Because this beta chain is a stray read in a library intended to capture alpha chains, its abundance should not be given much weight. The chain couples TRBV5-1 to TRBJ2-1; the D is unclear. The germline V gene has CDR1 SGHRS and CDR2 YFSETQ. The V end was cut by 4 bases, the J end by 5 bases, with 10 bases between. There are 13 residues in the CDR3. CDR3 in amino acids: CASSLPLDNEQFF. The CDR3 nucleotides read TGCGCCAGCAGCCTTCCTTTGGACAATGAGCAGTTCTTC.

By proportion, this clonotype is medium-sized. This beta chain was picked up by a library intended for alpha chains and is off target, so its count carries little meaning. The rearrangement uses TRBV20-1 and TRBJ2-3, with a weak D call TRBD2 (6 bases). Germline CDR1 DFQATT, CDR2 SNEGSKA (reference sequence). Between the trimmed V and J ends, which lost 3 bases and 10 bases, there was a span of 14 bases. CDR3 size: 12 residues. The chain's CDR3 is CSARGLSDPQYF. CDR3 bases: TGCAGTGCTAGGGGACTGTCCGATCCGCAGTATTTT.

This clonotype qualifies as large. The library was built for alpha chains, so this beta chain is an off-target read and its size means little. This sequence joins TRBV6-2 or TRBV6-3 and TRBJ2-7, with D hard to call. V was shortened by 2 bases and J by 4 bases, with 9 bases between the two germline ends. CDR1 is MNHEY and CDR2 is SVGEGT in the germline V gene. This CDR3 is 13 amino acids long. The CDR3 DNA sequence: TGTGCCAGCAGTTACGGGGTTGAATACGAGCAGTACTTC. This gives the protein CASSYGVEYEQYF.

By frequency in the sample, this clonotype is large. Because this beta chain is a stray read in a library intended to capture alpha chains, its abundance should not be given much weight. This sequence joins TRBV19 and TRBJ1-2, with D uncertain. Germline V gene lookup returns CDR1 LNHDA and CDR2 SQIVND (reference sequence). V was trimmed by 3 bases and J by 0 bases, leaving 8 bases between them. The CDR3 is made up of 14 amino acids. Here the CDR3 reads CASSIWPPNYGYTF. Here the CDR3 DNA reads TGTGCCAGTAGTATCTGGCCTCCTAACTATGGCTACACCTTC.

To note about this clonotype: The library was designed around alpha chains, so this beta chain is a stray read whose abundance carries little weight. V gene TRBV19 combines with J gene TRBJ2-7; 7 nucleotides match TRBD1. The CDR3 spans 14 residues. Trimming removed 4 bases from V and 0 bases from J; junction bases left unmatched: 3. Germline V gene data show CDR1 as LNHDA and CDR2 as SQIVND (reference sequence). The CDR3 bases are TGTGCCAGTAGTACTGGGACAGCCTCCTACGAGCAGTACTTC. Its protein product is CASSTGTASYEQYF.

By share of the sample, this clonotype is medium-sized. No conserved phenylalanine or tryptophan is present at the end of the CDR3, so a read error is the likely explanation. This beta chain is a stray sequence in a library constructed for alpha chains; its clone size is not meaningful. The genes are TRBV7-2 and TRBJ1-2; D not resolved. Between the trimmed V and J ends, which lost 4 bases and 2 bases, there was a span of 8 bases. Germline values: CDR1 SGHTA, CDR2 FQGNSA. This CDR3 region has 13 residues. The CDR3 region is CASSSQLNYGYTL. CDR3 bases: TGTGCCAGCAGCTCCCAGTTGAACTATGGCTACACCTTA.

Comments on this clonotype: Found in a library prepared for alpha chains, this beta chain is an off-target read, and its abundance has little meaning. The V call is TRBV19, the J call TRBJ2-7; 9 bases line up with TRBD2. The CDR3 totals 14 residues. Germline V lookup: CDR1 LNHDA, CDR2 SQIVND (reference sequence). V lost 9 bases to trimming and J lost 4 bases; unmatched junction nucleotides: 10. CDR3 nucleotide sequence: TGTGCCAGCTCGACCGGGACTAGCATTTACGAGCAGTACTTC. Protein: CASSTGTSIYEQYF.

In this sample, this clonotype turned up once. Because the library targeted alpha chains, this beta chain is an off-target read whose size means little. The chain carries TRBV29-1 and TRBJ2-3; perhaps TRBD2 as D (6 bases). Germline loops: CDR1 SQVTM, CDR2 ANQGSEA. The CDR3 runs 14 residues. V gave up 6 bases and J gave up 0 bases, with 13 bases separating them. The CDR3 DNA reads as TGCAGCGTGCGGGACCCCACTAGCACAGATACGCAGTATTTT. It specifies CSVRDPTSTDTQYF.

This clonotype is labeled as medium-sized. With the library built for alpha chains, this beta chain is off target and its frequency is not meaningful. The chain uses TRBV11-2 and TRBJ2-3; the D gene could be TRBD1 or TRBD2 (5 bases each). Germline values: CDR1 SGHAT, CDR2 FQNNGV. V shed 6 bases and J shed 5 bases, with 12 bases lying between them. The CDR3 runs 13 residues. The CDR3 protein is CASRPSGGDTQYF. DNA of the CDR3: TGTGCCAGCAGACCGAGTGGGGGAGATACGCAGTATTTT. Complete variable domain (other parts from reference TRBV11-2 and TRBJ2-3): EAGVAQSPRYKIIEKRQSVAFWCNPISGHATLYWYQQILGQGPKLLIQFQNNGVVDDSQLPKDRFSAERLKGVDSTLKIQPAKLEDSAVYLCASRPSGGDTQYFGPGTRLTVL.